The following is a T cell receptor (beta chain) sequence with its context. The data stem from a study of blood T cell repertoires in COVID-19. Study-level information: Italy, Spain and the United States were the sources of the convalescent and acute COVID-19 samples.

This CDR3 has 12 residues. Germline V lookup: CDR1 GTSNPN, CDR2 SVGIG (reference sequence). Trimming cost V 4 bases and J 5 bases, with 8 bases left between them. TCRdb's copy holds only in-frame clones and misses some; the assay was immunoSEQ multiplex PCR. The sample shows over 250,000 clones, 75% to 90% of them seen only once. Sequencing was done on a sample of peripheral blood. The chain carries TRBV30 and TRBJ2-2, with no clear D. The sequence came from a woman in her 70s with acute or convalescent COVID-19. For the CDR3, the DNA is TGTGCCTGGAACTCCAAGACCGGGGAGCTGTTTTTT. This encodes CAWNSKTGELFF.